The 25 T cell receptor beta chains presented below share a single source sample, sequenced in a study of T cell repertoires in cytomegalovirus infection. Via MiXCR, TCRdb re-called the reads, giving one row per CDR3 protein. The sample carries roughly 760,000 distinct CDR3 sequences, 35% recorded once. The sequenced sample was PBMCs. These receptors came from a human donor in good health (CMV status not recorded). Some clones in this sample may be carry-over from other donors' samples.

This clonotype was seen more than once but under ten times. The CDR3: CASSDRTGGNEQFF. As DNA, the CDR3 is TGTGCCAGCAGTGACCGGACAGGGGGCAATGAGCAGTTCTTC. This rearrangement joins TRBV6-1 to TRBJ2-1, with TRBD1 identical over 10 bases. Looked up from germline, CDR1 is MNHNS and CDR2 is SASEGT. The CDR3 is 14 amino acids. The ends lost 3 bases at V and 6 bases at J; junction bases unmatched: 2.

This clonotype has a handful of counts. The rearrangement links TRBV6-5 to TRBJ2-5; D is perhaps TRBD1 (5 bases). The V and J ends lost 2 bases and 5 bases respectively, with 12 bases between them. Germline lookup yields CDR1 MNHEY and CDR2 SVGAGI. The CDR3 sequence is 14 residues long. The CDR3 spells CASSYEGVFETQYF. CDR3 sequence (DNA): TGTGCCAGCAGTTACGAAGGGGTTTTTGAGACCCAGTACTTC.

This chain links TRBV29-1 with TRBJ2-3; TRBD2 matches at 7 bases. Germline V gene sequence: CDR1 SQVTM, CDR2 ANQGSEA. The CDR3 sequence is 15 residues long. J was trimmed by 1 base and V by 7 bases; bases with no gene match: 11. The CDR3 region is CSGQGSGGGTDTQYF. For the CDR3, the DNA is TGCAGCGGCCAGGGATCGGGGGGTGGCACAGATACGCAGTATTTT.

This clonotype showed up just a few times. The CDR3 DNA reads as TGTGCCAGCAGTTTGGCGGGACTAGCCAGAGAGACCCAGTACTTC. Translated, it gives CASSLAGLARETQYF. This chain links TRBV12-3 or TRBV12-4 with TRBJ2-5, with 9 bases lining up with TRBD2. The CDR3 is made up of 15 amino acids. V dropped 3 bases and J dropped 4; count of bases not matched to a gene: 6.

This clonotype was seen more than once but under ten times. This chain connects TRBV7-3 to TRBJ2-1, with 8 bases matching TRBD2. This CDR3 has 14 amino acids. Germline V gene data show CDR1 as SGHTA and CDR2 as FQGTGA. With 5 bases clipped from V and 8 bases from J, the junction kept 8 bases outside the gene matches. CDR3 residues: CASSISGGGDEQFF. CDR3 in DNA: TGTGCCAGCAGCATAAGCGGGGGAGGCGATGAGCAGTTCTTC.

The CDR3 coding sequence is TGTGCCAGCAGCTCCGAACTCGGACAGGGGGCGGACACTGAAGCTTTCTTT. Its translation is CASSSELGQGADTEAFF. V and J are TRBV7-6 and TRBJ1-1; 11 nucleotides line up with TRBD1. The germline V gene encodes CDR1 SGHVS and CDR2 FNYEAQ. This CDR3 comprises 17 residues. V shed 4 bases, J shed 3 bases, and the junction held 10 bases outside the gene matches.

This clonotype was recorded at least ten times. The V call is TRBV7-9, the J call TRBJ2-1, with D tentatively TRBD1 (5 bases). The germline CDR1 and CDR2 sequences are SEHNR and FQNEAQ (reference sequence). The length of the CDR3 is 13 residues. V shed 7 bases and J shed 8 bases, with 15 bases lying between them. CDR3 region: CASNTLGVHEQFF. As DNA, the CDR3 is TGTGCCAGCAACACCTTAGGGGTCCATGAGCAGTTCTTC.

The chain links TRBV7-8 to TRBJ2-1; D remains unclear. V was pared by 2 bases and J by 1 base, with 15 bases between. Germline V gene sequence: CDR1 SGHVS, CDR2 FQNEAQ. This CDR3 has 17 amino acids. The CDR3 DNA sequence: TGTGCCAGCAGCTTATCTCCATCGAGCGAGTCCTACAATGAGCAGTTCTTC. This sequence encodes CASSLSPSSESYNEQFF. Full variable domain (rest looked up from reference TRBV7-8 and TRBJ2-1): GAGVSQSPRYKVAKRGQDVALRCDPISGHVSLFWYQQALGQGPEFLTYFQNEAQLDKSGLPSDRFFAERPEGSVSTLKIQRTQQEDSAVYLCASSLSPSSESYNEQFFGPGTRLTVL.

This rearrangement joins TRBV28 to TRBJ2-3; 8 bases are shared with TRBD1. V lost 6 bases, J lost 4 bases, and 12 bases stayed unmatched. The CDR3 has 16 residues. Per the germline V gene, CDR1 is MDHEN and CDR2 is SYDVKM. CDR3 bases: TGTGCCAGCAGGGACCCCCGGGACAGGCCGGCAGATACGCAGTATTTT. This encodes CASRDPRDRPADTQYF.

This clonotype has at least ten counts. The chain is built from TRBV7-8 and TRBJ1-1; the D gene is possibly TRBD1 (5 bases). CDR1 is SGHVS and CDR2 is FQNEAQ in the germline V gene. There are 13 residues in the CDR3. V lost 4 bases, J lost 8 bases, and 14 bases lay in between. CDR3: CASSSPPGTEAFF. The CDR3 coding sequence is TGTGCCAGCAGCTCTCCTCCCGGGACCGAAGCTTTCTTT.

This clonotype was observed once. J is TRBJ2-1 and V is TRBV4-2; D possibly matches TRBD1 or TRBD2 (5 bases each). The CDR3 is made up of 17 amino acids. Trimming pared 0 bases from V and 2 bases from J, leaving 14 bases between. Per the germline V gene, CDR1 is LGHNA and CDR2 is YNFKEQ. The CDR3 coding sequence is TGTGCCAGCAGCCAAGAACGGACCGGGGCTCCCTACAATGAGCAGTTCTTC. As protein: CASSQERTGAPYNEQFF.

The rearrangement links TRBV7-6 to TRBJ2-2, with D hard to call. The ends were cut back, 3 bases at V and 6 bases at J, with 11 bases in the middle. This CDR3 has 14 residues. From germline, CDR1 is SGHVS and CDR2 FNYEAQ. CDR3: CASSLVLRAGELFF. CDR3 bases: TGTGCCAGCAGCTTGGTTCTCCGGGCCGGGGAGCTGTTTTTT.

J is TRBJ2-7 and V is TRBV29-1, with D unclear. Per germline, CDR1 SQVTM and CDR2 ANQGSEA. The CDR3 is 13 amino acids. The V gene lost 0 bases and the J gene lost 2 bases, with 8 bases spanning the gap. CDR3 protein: CSVEDRWTYEQYF. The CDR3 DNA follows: TGCAGCGTTGAAGACCGCTGGACCTACGAGCAGTACTTC.

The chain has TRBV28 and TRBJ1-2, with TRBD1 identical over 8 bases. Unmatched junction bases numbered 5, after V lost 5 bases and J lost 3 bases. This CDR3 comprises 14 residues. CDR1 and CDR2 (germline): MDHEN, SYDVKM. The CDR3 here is CASSTGGRDYGYTF. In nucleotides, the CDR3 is TGTGCCAGCAGTACAGGGGGAAGAGACTATGGCTACACCTTC.

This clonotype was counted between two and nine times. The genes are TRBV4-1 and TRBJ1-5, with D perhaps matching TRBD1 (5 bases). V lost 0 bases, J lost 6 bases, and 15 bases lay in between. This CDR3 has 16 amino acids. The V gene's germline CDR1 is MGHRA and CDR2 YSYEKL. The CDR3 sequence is CASSQEGGTSPQPQHF. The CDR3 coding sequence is TGCGCCAGCAGCCAAGAGGGAGGGACCTCTCCTCAGCCCCAGCATTTT.

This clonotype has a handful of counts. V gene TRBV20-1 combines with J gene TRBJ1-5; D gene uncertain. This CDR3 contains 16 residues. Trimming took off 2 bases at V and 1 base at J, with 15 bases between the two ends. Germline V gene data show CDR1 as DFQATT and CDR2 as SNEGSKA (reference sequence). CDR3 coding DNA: TGCAGTGCTAGAATGGGGATGACTGGGAGCAATCAGCCCCAGCATTTT. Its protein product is CSARMGMTGSNQPQHF.

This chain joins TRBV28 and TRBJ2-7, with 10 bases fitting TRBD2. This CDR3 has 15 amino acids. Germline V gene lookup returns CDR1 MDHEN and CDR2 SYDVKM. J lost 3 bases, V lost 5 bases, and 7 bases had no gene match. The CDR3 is CASSPWTSGNYEQYF. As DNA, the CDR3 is TGTGCCAGCAGTCCTTGGACTAGCGGAAACTACGAGCAGTACTTC.

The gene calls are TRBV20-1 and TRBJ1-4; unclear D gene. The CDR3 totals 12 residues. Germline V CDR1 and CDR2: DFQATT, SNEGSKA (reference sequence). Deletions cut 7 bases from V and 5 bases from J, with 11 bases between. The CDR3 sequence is CSVYPGNEKLFF. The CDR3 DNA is TGCAGTGTGTATCCCGGCAATGAAAAACTGTTTTTT.

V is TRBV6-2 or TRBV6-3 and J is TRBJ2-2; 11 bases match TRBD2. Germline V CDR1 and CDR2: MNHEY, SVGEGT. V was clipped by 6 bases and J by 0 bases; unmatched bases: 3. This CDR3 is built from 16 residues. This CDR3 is CASRELAGANTGELFF. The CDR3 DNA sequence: TGTGCCAGCAGAGAACTAGCGGGAGCGAACACCGGGGAGCTGTTTTTT.

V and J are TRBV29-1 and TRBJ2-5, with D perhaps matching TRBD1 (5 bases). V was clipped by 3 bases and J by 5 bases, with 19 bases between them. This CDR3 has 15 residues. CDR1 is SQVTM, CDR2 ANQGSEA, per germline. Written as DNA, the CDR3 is TGCAGCGTTGATCCACAGCCTGGGGCTCTTGAGACCCAGTACTTC. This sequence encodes CSVDPQPGALETQYF.

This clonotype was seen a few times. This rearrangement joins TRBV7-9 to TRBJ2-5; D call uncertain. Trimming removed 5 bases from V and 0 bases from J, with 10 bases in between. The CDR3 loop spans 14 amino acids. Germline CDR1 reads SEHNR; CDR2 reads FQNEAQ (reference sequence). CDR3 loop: CASSPRAYQETQYF. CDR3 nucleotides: TGTGCCAGCAGCCCACGTGCCTACCAAGAGACCCAGTACTTC.

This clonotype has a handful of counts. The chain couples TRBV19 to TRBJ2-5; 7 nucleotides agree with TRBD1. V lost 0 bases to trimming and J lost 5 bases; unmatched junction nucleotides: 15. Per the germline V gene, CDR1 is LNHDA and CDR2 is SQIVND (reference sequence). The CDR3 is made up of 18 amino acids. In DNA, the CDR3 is TGTGCCAGTAGTATAGAAGGAAGGGGGCGAACCTACGTGGAGACCCAGTACTTC. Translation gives CASSIEGRGRTYVETQYF.

Here the CDR3 reads CASSLMDRERNTIYF. For the CDR3, the DNA is TGTGCCAGCAGTTTAATGGACAGGGAGAGAAACACCATATATTTT. The V gene is TRBV28, the J gene TRBJ1-3, with 8 bases lining up with TRBD1. The CDR3 length is 15 residues. After removal of 2 bases from V and 5 bases from J, the junction contained 5 bases not matched to a gene. Per germline, CDR1 MDHEN and CDR2 SYDVKM.

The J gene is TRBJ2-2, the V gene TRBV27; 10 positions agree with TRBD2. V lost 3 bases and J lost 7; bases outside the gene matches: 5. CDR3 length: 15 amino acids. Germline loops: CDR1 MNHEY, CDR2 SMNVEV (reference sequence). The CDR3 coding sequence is TGTGCCAGCAGTTTCCTAGCGGGAGCGGTCGGGGAGCTGTTTTTT. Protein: CASSFLAGAVGELFF.

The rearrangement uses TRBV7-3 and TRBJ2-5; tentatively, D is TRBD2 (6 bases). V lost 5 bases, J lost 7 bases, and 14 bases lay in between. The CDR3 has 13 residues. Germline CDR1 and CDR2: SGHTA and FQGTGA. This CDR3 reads CASSPTSQGTQYF. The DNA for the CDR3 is TGTGCCAGCAGCCCCACTAGCCAGGGGACCCAGTACTTC.